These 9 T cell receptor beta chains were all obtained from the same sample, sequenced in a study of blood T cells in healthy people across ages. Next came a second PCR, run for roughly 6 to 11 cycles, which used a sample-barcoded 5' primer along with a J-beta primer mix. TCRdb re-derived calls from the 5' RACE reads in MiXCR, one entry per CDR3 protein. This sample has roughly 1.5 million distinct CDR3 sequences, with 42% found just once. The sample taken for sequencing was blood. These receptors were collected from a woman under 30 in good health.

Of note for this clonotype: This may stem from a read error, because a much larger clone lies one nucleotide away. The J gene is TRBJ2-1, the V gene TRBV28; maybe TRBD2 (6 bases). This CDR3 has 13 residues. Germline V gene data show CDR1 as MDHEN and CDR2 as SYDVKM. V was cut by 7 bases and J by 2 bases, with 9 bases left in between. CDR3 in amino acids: CASTPSAYNEQFF. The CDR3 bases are TGTGCCAGCACCCCTAGCGCCTACAATGAGCAGTTCTTC.

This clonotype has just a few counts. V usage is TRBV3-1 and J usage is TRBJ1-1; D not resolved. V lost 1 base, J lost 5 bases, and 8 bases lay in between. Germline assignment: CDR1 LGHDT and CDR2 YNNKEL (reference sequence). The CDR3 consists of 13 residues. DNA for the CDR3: TGTGCCAGCAGCCAAGGGGTAGGGACTGAAGCTTTCTTT. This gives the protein CASSQGVGTEAFF.

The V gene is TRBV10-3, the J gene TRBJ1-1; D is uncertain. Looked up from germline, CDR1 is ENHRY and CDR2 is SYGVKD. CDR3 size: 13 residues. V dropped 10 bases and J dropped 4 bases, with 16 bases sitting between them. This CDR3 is CATKFQDATEAFF. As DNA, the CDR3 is TGTGCCACCAAGTTTCAGGACGCCACTGAAGCTTTCTTT.

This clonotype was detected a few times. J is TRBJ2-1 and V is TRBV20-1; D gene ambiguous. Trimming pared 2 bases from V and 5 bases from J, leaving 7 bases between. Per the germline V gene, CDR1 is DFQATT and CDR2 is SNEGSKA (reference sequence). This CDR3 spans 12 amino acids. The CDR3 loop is CSARSWDNEQFF. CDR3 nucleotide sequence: TGCAGTGCTAGATCCTGGGACAATGAGCAGTTCTTC.

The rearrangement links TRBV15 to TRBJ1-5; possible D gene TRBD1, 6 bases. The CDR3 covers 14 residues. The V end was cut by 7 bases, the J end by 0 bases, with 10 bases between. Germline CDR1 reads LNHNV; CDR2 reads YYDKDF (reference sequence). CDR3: CATNRTDSNQPQHF. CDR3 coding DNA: TGTGCCACCAACAGGACAGATAGCAATCAGCCCCAGCATTTT.

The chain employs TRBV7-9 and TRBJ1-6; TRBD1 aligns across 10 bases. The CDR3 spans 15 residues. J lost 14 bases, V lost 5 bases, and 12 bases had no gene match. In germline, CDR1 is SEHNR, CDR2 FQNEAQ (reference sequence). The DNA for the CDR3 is TGTGCCAGCAGCCGTCCCGGGACAGGGGAGGCCTCCCTCCACTTT. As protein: CASSRPGTGEASLHF.

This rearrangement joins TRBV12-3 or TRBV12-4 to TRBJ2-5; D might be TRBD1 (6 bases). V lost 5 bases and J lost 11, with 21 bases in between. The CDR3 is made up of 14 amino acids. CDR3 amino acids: CASSTTGFGNEQYF. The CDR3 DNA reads TGTGCCAGCAGTACGACAGGATTTGGCAATGAGCAGTACTTC.

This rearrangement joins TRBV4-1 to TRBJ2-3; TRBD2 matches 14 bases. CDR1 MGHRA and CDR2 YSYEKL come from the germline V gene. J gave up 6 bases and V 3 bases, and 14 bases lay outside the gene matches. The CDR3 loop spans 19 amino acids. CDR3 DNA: TGCGCCAGCAGCCAGGTTCTGGGACTAGCGGGAGCCTTTGGGGATACGCAGTATTTT. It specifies CASSQVLGLAGAFGDTQYF.

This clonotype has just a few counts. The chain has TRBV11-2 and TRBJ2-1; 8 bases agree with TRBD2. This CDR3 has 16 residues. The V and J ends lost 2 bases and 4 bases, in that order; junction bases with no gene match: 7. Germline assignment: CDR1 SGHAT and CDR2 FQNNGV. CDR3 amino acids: CASSLRSSGFYNEQFF. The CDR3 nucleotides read TGTGCCAGCAGCTTAAGATCTAGCGGGTTTTACAATGAGCAGTTCTTC.